This T cell receptor beta chain came from a study of T cell responses to AZD1222 COVID-19 vaccine. Overall study results and limits: Once two AZD1222 doses were given, Spike-specific TCR breadth and depth went up. Females outnumbered males among donors, who were mostly white British; clonal diversity was possibly underestimated.

The protocol was immunoSEQ multiplex PCR, while the TCRdb copy is restricted to in-frame clones and leaves out a portion. Here the sample spans some 130,000 clones, 75% to 90% being singletons. With 2 bases removed from V and 0 bases from J, the gap between germline ends came to 8 bases. The CDR3 has 15 residues. Germline-derived CDR1 and CDR2 are SGHAT and FQNNGV. Worth noting for this clone: Its antigen is not identified.

V is TRBV11-2 and J is TRBJ1-5, with D possibly TRBD1 on 5 matching bases. This receptor was taken from an adult in good health. The material sequenced was peripheral blood, taken on day 0 of AZD1222 vaccination. CDR3 bases: TGTGCCAGCAGCTTATCCAGGGCTAGCAATCAGCCCCAGCATTTT. It specifies CASSLSRASNQPQHF.